Following are 2 T cell receptor beta chains from one sample sequenced in a study of blood T cells in healthy people across ages. A second PCR of roughly 6 to 12 cycles used a sample-barcoded 5' primer and a J-beta primer mix. MiXCR, applied by TCRdb to the 5' RACE reads, yields one record per CDR3 protein. Of 700,000 to 850,000 distinct CDR3 sequences in the sample, 36% were seen once. The sequenced sample was blood. Receptors originate from a man younger than 35 in good health.

The genes are TRBV5-1 and TRBJ2-7; 7 nucleotides match TRBD2. CDR1 and CDR2 (germline): SGHRS, YFSETQ. The V gene end was trimmed by 3 bases and the J gene end by 3 bases; junction bases not matched to a gene: 3. The CDR3 consists of 13 residues. CDR3 in amino acids: CASSWRENYEQYF. In DNA form, the CDR3 reads TGCGCCAGCAGCTGGCGGGAGAACTACGAGCAGTACTTC.

As concerns this clonotype: This may be a read error, as it is one base from a much larger clone. The rearrangement links TRBV20-1 to TRBJ2-3; D not certain. The CDR3 totals 15 residues. CDR1 is DFQATT, CDR2 SNEGSKA, per germline (reference sequence). For the CDR3, the DNA is TGCAGTGCTAGAGATCTGGGCCGTAGCACAGATACGCGGTATTTT. Encoded protein: CSARDLGRSTDTRYF.